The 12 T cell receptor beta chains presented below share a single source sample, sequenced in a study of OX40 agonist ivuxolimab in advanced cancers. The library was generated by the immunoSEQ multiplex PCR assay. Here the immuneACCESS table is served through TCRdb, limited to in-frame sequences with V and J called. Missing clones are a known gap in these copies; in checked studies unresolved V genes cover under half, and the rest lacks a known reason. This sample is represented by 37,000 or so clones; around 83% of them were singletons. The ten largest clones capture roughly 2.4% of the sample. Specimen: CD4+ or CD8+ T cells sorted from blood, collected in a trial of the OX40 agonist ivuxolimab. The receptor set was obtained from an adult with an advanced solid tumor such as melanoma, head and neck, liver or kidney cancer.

The CDR3 nucleotides are TGTGCCAGCAGCTTGGGGACCGGGTATGGCTACACCTTC. Amino acids: CASSLGTGYGYTF. V usage is TRBV11-1 and J usage is TRBJ1-2, with D possibly being TRBD1 (5 bases). V lost 3 bases and J lost 5, with 10 bases in between. Germline V CDR1 and CDR2: SGHAT, FQDESV (reference sequence). This CDR3 spans 13 amino acids.

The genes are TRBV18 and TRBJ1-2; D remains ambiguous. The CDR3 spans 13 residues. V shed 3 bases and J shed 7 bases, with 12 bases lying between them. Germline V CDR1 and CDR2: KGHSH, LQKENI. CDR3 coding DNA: TGTGCCAGCTCACCGCCCCCGCCGGGTGGCTACACCTTC. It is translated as CASSPPPPGGYTF.

The chain's CDR3 is CASSPTVTGELFF. As DNA, the CDR3 is TGTGCCAGCAGCCCAACGGTGACCGGGGAGCTGTTTTTT. The J gene is TRBJ2-2, the V gene TRBV11-3, with no clear D. The V and J ends lost 5 bases and 5 bases respectively, with 9 bases between them. Germline-derived CDR1 and CDR2 are SGHNT and YENEEA. This CDR3 contains 13 residues.

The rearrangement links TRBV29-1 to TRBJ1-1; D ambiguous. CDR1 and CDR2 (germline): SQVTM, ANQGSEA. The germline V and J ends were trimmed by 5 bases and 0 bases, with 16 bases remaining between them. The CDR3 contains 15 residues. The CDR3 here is CSVLHTRVMNTEAFF. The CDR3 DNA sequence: TGCAGCGTTCTACACACCCGGGTCATGAACACTGAAGCTTTCTTT.

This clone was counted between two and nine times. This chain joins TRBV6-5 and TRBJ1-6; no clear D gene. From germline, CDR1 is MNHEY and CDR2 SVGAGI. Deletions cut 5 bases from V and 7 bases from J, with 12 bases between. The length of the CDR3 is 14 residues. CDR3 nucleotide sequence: TGTGCCAGCAGTGGAGGGCAGACAAATTCACCCCTCCACTTT. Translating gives CASSGGQTNSPLHF.

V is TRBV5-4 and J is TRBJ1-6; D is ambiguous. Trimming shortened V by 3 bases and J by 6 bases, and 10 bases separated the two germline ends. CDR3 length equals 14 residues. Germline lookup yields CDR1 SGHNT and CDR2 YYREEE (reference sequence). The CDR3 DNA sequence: TGTGCCAGCAGCTCGTATTACGGTAATTCACCCCTCCACTTT. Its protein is CASSSYYGNSPLHF.

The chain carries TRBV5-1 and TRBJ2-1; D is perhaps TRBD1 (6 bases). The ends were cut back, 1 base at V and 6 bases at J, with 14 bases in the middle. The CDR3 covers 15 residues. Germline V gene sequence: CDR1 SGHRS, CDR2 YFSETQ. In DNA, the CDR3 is TGCGCCAGCAGCTTGACAGGGCTTTTTAGCAATGAGCAGTTCTTC. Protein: CASSLTGLFSNEQFF.

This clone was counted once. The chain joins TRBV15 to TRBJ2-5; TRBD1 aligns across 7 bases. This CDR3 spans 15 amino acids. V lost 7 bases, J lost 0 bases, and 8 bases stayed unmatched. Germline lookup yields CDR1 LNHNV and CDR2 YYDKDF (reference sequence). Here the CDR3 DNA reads TGTGCCACCAAAGACAGGGACCCTTACCAAGAGACCCAGTACTTC. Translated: CATKDRDPYQETQYF.

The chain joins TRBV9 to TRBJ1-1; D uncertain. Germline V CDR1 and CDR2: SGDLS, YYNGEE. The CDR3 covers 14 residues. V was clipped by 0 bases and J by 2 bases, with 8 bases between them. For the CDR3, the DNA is TGTGCCAGCAGCGTAGTAGGACTTAACACTGAAGCTTTCTTT. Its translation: CASSVVGLNTEAFF.

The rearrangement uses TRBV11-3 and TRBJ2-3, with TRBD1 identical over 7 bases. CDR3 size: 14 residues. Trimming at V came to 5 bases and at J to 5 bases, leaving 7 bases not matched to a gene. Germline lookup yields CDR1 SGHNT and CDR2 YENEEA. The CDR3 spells CASSVGTEGDTQYF. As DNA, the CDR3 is TGTGCCAGCAGCGTCGGGACAGAGGGAGATACGCAGTATTTT.

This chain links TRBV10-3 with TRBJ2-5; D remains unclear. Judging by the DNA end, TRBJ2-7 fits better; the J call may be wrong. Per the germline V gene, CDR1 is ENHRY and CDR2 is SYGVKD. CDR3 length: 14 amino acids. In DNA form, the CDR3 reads TGTGCCATCAGTGATAACCTGGACGGCTACGAGCAGTACTTC. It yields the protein CAISDNLDGYEQYF.

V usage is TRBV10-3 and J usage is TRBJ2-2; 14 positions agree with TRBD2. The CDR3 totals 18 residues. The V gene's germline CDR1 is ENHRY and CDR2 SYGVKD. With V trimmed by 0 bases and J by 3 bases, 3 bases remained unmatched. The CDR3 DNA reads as TGTGCCATCAGTGAGTCGACTAGCGGGGGGGCCTACACCGGGGAGCTGTTTTTT. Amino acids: CAISESTSGGAYTGELFF.